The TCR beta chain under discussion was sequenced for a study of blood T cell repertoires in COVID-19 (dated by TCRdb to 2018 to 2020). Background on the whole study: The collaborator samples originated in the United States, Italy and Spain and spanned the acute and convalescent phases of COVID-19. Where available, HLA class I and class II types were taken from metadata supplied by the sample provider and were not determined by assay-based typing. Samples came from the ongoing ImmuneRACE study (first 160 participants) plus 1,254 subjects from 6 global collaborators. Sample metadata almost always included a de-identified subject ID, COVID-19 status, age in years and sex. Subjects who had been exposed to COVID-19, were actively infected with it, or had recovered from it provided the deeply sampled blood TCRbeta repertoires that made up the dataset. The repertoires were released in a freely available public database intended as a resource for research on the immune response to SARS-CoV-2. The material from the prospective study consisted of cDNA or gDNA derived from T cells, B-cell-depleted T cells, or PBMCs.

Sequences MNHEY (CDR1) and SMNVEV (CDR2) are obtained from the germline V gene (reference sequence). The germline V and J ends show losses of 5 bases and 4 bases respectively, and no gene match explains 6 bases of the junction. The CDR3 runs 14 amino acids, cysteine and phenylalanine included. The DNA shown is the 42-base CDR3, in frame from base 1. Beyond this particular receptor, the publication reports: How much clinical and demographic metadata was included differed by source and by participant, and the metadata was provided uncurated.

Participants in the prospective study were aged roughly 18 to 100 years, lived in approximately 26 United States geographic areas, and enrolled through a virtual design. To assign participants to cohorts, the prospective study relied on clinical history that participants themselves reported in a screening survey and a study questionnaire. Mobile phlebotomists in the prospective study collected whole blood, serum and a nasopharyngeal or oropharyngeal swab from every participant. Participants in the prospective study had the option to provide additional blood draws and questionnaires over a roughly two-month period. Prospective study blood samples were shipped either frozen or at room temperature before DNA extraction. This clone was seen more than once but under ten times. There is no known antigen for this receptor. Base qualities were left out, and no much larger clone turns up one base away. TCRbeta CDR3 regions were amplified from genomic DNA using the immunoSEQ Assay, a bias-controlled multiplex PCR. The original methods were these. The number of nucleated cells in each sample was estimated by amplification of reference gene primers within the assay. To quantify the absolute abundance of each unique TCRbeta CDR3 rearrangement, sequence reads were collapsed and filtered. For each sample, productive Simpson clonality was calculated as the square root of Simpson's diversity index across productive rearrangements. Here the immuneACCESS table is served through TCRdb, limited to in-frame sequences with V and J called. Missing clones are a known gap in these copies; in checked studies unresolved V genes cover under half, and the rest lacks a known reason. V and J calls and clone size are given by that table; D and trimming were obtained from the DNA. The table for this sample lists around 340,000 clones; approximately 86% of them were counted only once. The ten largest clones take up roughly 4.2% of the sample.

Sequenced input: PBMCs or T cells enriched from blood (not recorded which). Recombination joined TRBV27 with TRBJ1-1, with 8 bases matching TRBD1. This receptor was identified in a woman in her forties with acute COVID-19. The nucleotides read TGTGCCAGCAGTCCGCGGACAGGGAGCACTGAAGCTTTCTTT. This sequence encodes CASSPRTGSTEAFF.